A selection of T cell receptor beta chains follows, all from one sample in a study of control samples from healthy donors and cancer patients. The table came from immunoSEQ multiplex PCR; TCRdb's copy has only in-frame clones and leaves some out. The sample includes about 120,000 clones, roughly 92% of them seen just once. The specimen sequenced was blood. The source is a woman under 30 in good health. CDR3s include the opening cysteine and the closing phenylalanine or tryptophan.

J | V | CDR3
TRBJ2-2 | TRBV30 | CAWSGTGFFTGELFF
TRBJ2-1 | TRBV6-6 | CASASAGTGNEQFF
TRBJ1-2 | TRBV28 | CASHSPHLGPNYGYTF
TRBJ2-7 | TRBV19 | CASSIRDPVRKYF
TRBJ1-4 | TRBV20-1 | CSARRVIELFF
TRBJ2-6 | TRBV5-1 | CASSETGQTGANVLTF
TRBJ2-3 | TRBV2 | CASSPSRDTQYF
TRBJ2-2 | TRBV19 | CASSIPTTVPGELFF
TRBJ2-3 | TRBV6-1 | CASSERKTGKTDTQYF
TRBJ2-3 | TRBV7-2 | CASSTRDPPRDTQYF
TRBJ1-4 | TRBV21-1 | CASIRWEKLFF
TRBJ2-3 | TRBV7-7 | CASSLRPTDTQYF
TRBJ2-3 | TRBV18 | CASSLYRRSTDTQYF
TRBJ1-2 | TRBV2 | CASSAGTGGNGYTF
TRBJ2-2 | TRBV6-6 | CASSRTSTGGRTGELFF
TRBJ2-7 | TRBV25-1 | CASSESGLAGPFVF
TRBJ1-5 | TRBV7-2 | CASSSPGQGSNQPQHF
TRBJ1-2 | TRBV6-2/TRBV6-3 | CASSIQGGMGYTF
TRBJ1-6 | TRBV5-6 | CASSPDSNSPLHF
TRBJ2-2 | TRBV2 | CASRPAGISSGGELFF
TRBJ2-1 | TRBV7-3 | CASSPGLAGAYNEQFF
TRBJ2-7 | TRBV5-1 | CASLGTLTYEQYF
TRBJ2-5 | TRBV7-2 | CASSSKRGDQETQYF
TRBJ2-3 | TRBV25-1 | CASSEKGADTQYF
TRBJ2-7 | TRBV2 | CASSAGGRGGEQYF
TRBJ1-2 | TRBV5-1 | CASSPGTGGYGYTF
TRBJ1-1 | TRBV3-1/TRBV3-2 | CASSQAGGVPGVTEAFF
TRBJ1-1 | TRBV19 | CASRRREEAWTEAFF
TRBJ1-2 | TRBV30 | CAWSDQMTGVHGYTF
TRBJ2-5 | TRBV2 | CASWSQETQYF
TRBJ1-2 | TRBV4-3 | CASSQDWGSSYGYTF
TRBJ2-5 | TRBV28 | CASSLAGFETQYF
TRBJ1-5 | TRBV18 | CASSPTGGGQPQHF
TRBJ2-6 | TRBV7-2 | CASSLTGGLSGANVLTF
TRBJ2-7 | TRBV7-2 | CASSSTRLAGLGEQYF
TRBJ1-6 | TRBV3-1/TRBV3-2 | CASRFRAGSPLHF
TRBJ1-4 | TRBV5-6 | CASSLARFATNEKLFF
TRBJ1-6 | TRBV9 | CASSEGTQGPPLHF
TRBJ1-6 | TRBV10-2 | CASSGEYNSPLHF
TRBJ2-2 | TRBV3-1/TRBV3-2 | CASSLRLAGAAGELFF
TRBJ1-1 | TRBV6-2/TRBV6-3 | CASTPRETNTEAFF
TRBJ2-2 | TRBV7-2 | CASSLRTQLAVTGELFF
TRBJ2-1 | TRBV4-2 | CASSQDPLAGATYNEQFF
TRBJ2-5 | TRBV7-3 | CASSLAGGQGTQYF
TRBJ1-2 | TRBV29-1 | CSVEDRGGPNYGYTF
TRBJ2-5 | TRBV9 | CASSALPGTGIGETQYF
TRBJ2-4 | TRBV7-9 | CASSRPIGQGANIQYF
TRBJ2-7 | TRBV7-2 | CASSTSGGAYEQYF
TRBJ2-1 | TRBV28 | CASSLAGSLYNEQFF